This passage covers 12 T cell receptor beta chains from one sample sequenced in a study of blood T cell repertoires in COVID-19. Data came from immunoSEQ multiplex PCR; TCRdb stores just in-frame clones and leaves some out. This sample has around 130,000 clones, with roughly 90% found just once. The sample taken for sequencing was PBMCs or T cells enriched from blood (not recorded which). Receptor source: a woman aged 45-60 years who had recovered from COVID-19.

This sequence joins TRBV15 and TRBJ1-2; D may be TRBD1 (5 bases). V gave up 3 bases and J gave up 0 bases, with 17 bases separating them. The CDR3 runs to 17 residues. CDR1 and CDR2 from the germline V gene are LNHNV and YYDKDF (reference sequence). CDR3 loop: CATSRGGTGTANYGYTF. CDR3 nucleotides: TGTGCCACCAGCAGGGGTGGAACAGGTACAGCTAACTATGGCTACACCTTC. The full variable domain, in which reference TRBV15 and TRBJ1-2 provide the parts outside the CDR3, is DAMVIQNPRYQVTQFGKPVTLSCSQTLNHNVMYWYQQKSSQAPKLLFHYYDKDFNNEADTPDNFQSRRPNTSFCFLDIRSPGLGDTAMYLCATSRGGTGTANYGYTFGSGTRLTVV.

This clone was counted once. V and J are TRBV3-1 (or the pseudogene TRBV3-2) and TRBJ2-1; TRBD1 matches at 8 bases. Germline loops: CDR1 LGHDT, CDR2 YNNKEL (reference sequence). Germline trimming cut 0 bases from V and 6 bases from J; bases unmatched to any gene: 7. CDR3 size: 16 residues. This chain's CDR3 is CASSQESRTGINEQFF. In DNA, the CDR3 is TGTGCCAGCAGCCAAGAAAGTCGGACAGGGATCAATGAGCAGTTCTTC.

The chain joins TRBV27 to TRBJ1-5, with TRBD1 matching over 11 bases. The CDR3 spans 15 residues. J gave up 7 bases and V 6 bases, and 8 bases lay outside the gene matches. Germline V gene data show CDR1 as MNHEY and CDR2 as SMNVEV (reference sequence). The CDR3 sequence: CASRTGQGGGQPQHF. The CDR3, as DNA: TGTGCCAGCAGGACGGGACAGGGGGGAGGACAGCCCCAGCATTTT.

The rearrangement links TRBV29-1 to TRBJ1-1; D gene ambiguous. The germline V gene encodes CDR1 SQVTM and CDR2 ANQGSEA. This CDR3 contains 12 residues. V lost 5 bases and J lost 3, with 10 bases in between. The CDR3 coding sequence is TGCAGCGTTTCTATTTCTTACACTGAAGCTTTCTTT. Translation: CSVSISYTEAFF.

This sequence joins TRBV14 and TRBJ2-7, with TRBD1 identical over 8 bases. The trim removed 4 bases at V and 3 bases at J, leaving 5 bases unmatched. The CDR3 length is 14 residues. Germline assignment: CDR1 SGHDN and CDR2 FVKESK. The CDR3: CASSPGTGGYEQYF. CDR3 bases: TGTGCCAGCAGCCCGGGGACAGGAGGCTACGAGCAGTACTTC. Variable domain in full (rest from reference TRBV14 and TRBJ2-7): EAGVTQFPSHSVIEKGQTVTLRCDPISGHDNLYWYRRVMGKEIKFLLHFVKESKQDESGMPNNRFLAERTGGTYSTLKVQPAELEDSGVYFCASSPGTGGYEQYFGPGTRLTVT.

In its sample, this clone was seen once. The chain combines TRBV18 with TRBJ1-5; 9 bases map to TRBD1. CDR3 length: 14 amino acids. The V and J ends lost 6 bases and 6 bases, in that order; junction bases with no gene match: 6. Germline V lookup: CDR1 KGHSH, CDR2 LQKENI. The CDR3 reads CASSFTGGPQPQHF. The DNA of the CDR3 is TGTGCCAGCTCTTTCACAGGGGGCCCTCAGCCCCAGCATTTT. The full variable domain, in which reference TRBV18 and TRBJ1-5 provide the parts outside the CDR3, is NAGVMQNPRHLVRRRGQEARLRCSPMKGHSHVYWYRQLPEEGLKFMVYLQKENIIDESGMPKERFSAEFPKEGPSILRIQQVVRGDSAAYFCASSFTGGPQPQHFGDGTRLSIL.

The V gene is TRBV7-9, the J gene TRBJ1-2, with no clear D. The V gene lost 5 bases and the J gene lost 5 bases, with 6 bases spanning the gap. Germline assignment: CDR1 SEHNR and CDR2 FQNEAQ (reference sequence). The CDR3 totals 11 residues. Here the CDR3 reads CASSAGYGYTF. CDR3 DNA sequence: TGTGCCAGCAGCGCAGGTTATGGCTACACCTTC.

The CDR3 DNA is TGTGCCAGCAGCTTAGCCGGGGTGGAGGAGACCCAGTACTTC. The encoded protein is CASSLAGVEETQYF. The genes are TRBV13 and TRBJ2-5, with D possibly being TRBD2 (5 bases). The CDR3 covers 14 residues. Germline CDR1 reads PRHDT; CDR2 reads FYEKMQ (reference sequence). V was trimmed by 1 base and J by 5 bases, leaving 11 bases between them.

As DNA, the CDR3 is TGCGCCAGCAGCCCAGCAGCTGAGACCGCGGGGGAGCAGTACTTC. This gives the protein CASSPAAETAGEQYF. This chain joins TRBV4-3 and TRBJ2-7, with D perhaps matching TRBD2 (6 bases). Germline lookup yields CDR1 LGHNA and CDR2 YSLEER. Trimming took 4 bases from V and 7 from J, leaving 20 bases between them. This CDR3 comprises 15 residues.

The CDR3 DNA is TGTGCCAGCAGCCAAGTCTACGGGGCGAACACCGGGGAGCTGTTTTTT. It translates to CASSQVYGANTGELFF. This sequence joins TRBV3-1 (or the pseudogene TRBV3-2) and TRBJ2-2, with D maybe TRBD2 (5 bases). Germline V gene lookup returns CDR1 LGHDT and CDR2 YNNKEL (reference sequence). CDR3 length: 16 amino acids. V was shortened by 1 base and J by 0 bases, with 9 bases between the two germline ends.

The J gene is TRBJ1-1, the V gene TRBV9, with a possible D match to TRBD1 (5 bases). V was pared by 1 base and J by 6 bases, with 19 bases between. The length of the CDR3 is 16 residues. Germline CDR1 SGDLS, CDR2 YYNGEE. This CDR3 reads CASSVTLNIGEAEAFF. The CDR3 DNA reads TGTGCCAGCAGCGTAACCCTAAATATAGGGGAAGCTGAAGCTTTCTTT.

The rearrangement uses TRBV6-5 and TRBJ2-6; no clear D. V was shortened by 0 bases and J by 1 base, with 7 bases between the two germline ends. Germline V gene sequence: CDR1 MNHEY, CDR2 SVGAGI. The CDR3 spans 16 residues. CDR3 coding DNA: TGTGCCAGCAGTTACTCGTCAGCGTCTGGGGCCAACGTCCTGACTTTC. Translating it yields CASSYSSASGANVLTF.